The source of this TCR beta chain is a study of CD8 T cells in Susac syndrome. Study-wide findings and caveats: By the study's own acknowledgment, its TCR sequencing and HLA analysis included relatively few individuals.

Germline values: CDR1 SGHTA, CDR2 FQGNSA. Trimming removed 5 bases from V and 1 base from J; junction bases left unmatched: 10. CDR3 length equals 16 residues. With respect to this clonotype: Its antigen is undetermined.

The authors reverse transcribed roughly 0.5 to 1 ug RNA with random hexamers. A multiplex approach, immunoSEQ multiplex PCR, amplified TCR beta CDR3 across 54 Vbeta and 13 Jbeta. TCRdb reprocessed the immunoSEQ multiplex PCR reads with MiXCR, giving one entry per CDR3 protein. The profile shows over 95,000 distinct CDR3 sequences, around 92% of them singletons. Material: CD8+ T cells from PBMCs. The V and J genes are TRBV7-2 and TRBJ1-1; TRBD1 agrees at 7 bases. The receptor was isolated from a human donor in good health. The CDR3 is CASSPQRTGSNTEAFF. The CDR3 region has the DNA TGTGCCAGCAGCCCTCAACGGACAGGCTCGAACACTGAAGCTTTCTTT.